This T cell receptor beta chain derives from a study of blood T cells in healthy people across ages. A second PCR of about 7 to 12 cycles used a sample-barcoded 5' primer and a J-beta primer mix. TCRdb reprocessed the 5' RACE reads via MiXCR and lists one record per CDR3 protein. The data contain about 800,000 distinct CDR3 sequences, 35% to 60% of them seen just once; the ten biggest clones take up roughly 20%. The CDR3 is 13 residues long. Germline CDR1 reads ENHRY; CDR2 reads SYGVKD. This sequence joins TRBV10-3 and TRBJ2-4; D not resolved. Judging by the DNA end, TRBJ2-5 fits better; the J call may be wrong. Sequencing was carried out using blood. The source is a man older than 75 in good health. The CDR3, as DNA: TGTGCCATCAGTGGTCTGGGATCAGAGACCCAGTACTTC. As protein: CAISGLGSETQYF.